This T cell receptor beta chain was sequenced in a study of immune cell composition in non-small cell lung cancer. General study findings and limits: Adenocarcinomas with higher top tumour-associated clone frequency had more reactive TILs. Squamous carcinomas (75%) more often had tumour-associated clones >0.5% than adenocarcinomas (roughly 35%). Squamous lung tumours showed higher top 10 clone scores and clonality than adenocarcinomas.

As regards this clone: Its antigen is not identified.

The protocol was immunoSEQ multiplex PCR, while the TCRdb copy is restricted to in-frame clones and leaves out a portion. Of around 13,000 clones in the sample, roughly 70% were seen once. Template was genomic DNA from frozen, unsorted single-cell suspensions. The CDR3 is made up of 15 amino acids. V dropped 5 bases and J dropped 3; count of bases not matched to a gene: 8. Looked up from germline, CDR1 is MNHNY and CDR2 is SVGAGI (reference sequence). V usage is TRBV6-6 and J usage is TRBJ2-7, with 9 nucleotides matching TRBD2. Source material: lung tumor tissue. This TCR was recovered from a human donor with non-small cell lung cancer. CDR3 residues: CASSVSGTSNYEQYF. The DNA for the CDR3 is TGTGCCAGCAGTGTTTCCGGGACTAGCAACTACGAGCAGTACTTC.